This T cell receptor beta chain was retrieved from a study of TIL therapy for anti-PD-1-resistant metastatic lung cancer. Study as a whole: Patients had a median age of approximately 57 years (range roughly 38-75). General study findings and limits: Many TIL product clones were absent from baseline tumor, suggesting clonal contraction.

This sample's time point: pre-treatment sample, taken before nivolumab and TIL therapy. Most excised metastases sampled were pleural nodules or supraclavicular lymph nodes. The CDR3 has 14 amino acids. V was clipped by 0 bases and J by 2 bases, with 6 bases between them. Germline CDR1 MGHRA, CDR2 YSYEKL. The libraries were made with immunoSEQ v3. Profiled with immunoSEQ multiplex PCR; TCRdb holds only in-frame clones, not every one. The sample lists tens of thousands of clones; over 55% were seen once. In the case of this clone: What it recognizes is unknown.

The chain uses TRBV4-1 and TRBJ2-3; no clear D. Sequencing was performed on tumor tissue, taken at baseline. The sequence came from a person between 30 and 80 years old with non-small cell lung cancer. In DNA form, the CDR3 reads TGCGCCAGCAGCCAAGACGGAGACACAGATACGCAGTATTTT. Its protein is CASSQDGDTDTQYF.